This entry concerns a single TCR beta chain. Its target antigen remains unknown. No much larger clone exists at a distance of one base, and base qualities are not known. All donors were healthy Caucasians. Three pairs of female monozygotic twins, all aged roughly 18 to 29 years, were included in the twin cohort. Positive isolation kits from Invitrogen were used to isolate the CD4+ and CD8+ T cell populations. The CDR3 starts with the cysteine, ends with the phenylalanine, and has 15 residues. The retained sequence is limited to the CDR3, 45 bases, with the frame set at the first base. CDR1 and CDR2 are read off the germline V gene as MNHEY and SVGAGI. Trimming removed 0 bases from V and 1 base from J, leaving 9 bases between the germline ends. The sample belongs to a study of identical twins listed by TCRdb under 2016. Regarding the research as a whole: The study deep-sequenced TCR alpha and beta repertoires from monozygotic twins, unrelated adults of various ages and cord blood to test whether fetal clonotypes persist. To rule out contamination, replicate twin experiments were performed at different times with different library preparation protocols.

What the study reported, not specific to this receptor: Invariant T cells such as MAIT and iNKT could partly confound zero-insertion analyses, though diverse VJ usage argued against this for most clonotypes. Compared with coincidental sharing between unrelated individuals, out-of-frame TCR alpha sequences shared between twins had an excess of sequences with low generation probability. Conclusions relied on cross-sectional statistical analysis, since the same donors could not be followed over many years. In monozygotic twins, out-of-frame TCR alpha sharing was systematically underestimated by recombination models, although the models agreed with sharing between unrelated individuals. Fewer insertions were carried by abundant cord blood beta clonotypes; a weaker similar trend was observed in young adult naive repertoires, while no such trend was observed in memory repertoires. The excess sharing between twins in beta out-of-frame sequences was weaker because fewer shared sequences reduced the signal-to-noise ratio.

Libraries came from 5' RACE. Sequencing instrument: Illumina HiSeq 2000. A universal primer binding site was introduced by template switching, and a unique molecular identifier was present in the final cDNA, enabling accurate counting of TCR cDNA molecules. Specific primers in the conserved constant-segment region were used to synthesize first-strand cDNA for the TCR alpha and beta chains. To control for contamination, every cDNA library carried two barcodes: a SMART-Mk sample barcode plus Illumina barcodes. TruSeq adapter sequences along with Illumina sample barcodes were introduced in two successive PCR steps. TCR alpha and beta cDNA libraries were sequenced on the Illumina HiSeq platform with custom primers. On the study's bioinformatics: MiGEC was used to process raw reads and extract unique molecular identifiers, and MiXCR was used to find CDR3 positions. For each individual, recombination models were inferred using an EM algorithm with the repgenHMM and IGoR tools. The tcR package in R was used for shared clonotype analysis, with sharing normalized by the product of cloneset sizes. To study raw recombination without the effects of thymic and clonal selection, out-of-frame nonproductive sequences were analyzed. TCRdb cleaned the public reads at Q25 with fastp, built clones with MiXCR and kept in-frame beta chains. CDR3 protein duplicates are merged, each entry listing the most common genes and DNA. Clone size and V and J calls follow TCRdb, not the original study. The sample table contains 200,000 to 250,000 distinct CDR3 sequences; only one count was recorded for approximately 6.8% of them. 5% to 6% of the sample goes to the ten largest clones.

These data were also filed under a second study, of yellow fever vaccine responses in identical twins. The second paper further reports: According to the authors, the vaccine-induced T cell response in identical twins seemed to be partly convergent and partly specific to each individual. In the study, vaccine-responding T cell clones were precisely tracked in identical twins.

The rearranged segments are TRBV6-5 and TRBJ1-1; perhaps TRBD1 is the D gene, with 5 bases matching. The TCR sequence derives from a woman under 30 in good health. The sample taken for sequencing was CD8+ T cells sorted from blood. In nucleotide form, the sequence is TGTGCCAGCAGTTACTCGGACATGACGAACACTGAAGCTTTCTTT. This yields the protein CASSYSDMTNTEAFF.